This TCR beta chain was obtained from a study of blood T cell repertoires in COVID-19. Study-wide context: The analysed material was cDNA or gDNA that came from T cells, B-cell-depleted T cells, or PBMCs.

The study recruited people aged roughly 18 to 89 years across some 23 US areas. Repertoires were generated with immunoSEQ multiplex PCR, while TCRdb's copy carries only in-frame clones and drops some. The repertoire holds 200,000 to 300,000 clones, with 80% to 90% as singletons. The germline CDR1 and CDR2 sequences are ENHRY and SYGVKD. With V trimmed by 10 bases and J by 2 bases, 9 bases remained unmatched. There are 14 residues in the CDR3. The material sequenced was PBMCs or T cells enriched from blood (not recorded which). The TCR originated in a woman aged 25 to 39 with acute COVID-19. The chain joins TRBV10-3 to TRBJ2-7; TRBD2 aligns across 9 bases. The CDR3 protein is CATRRSGGTYEQYF. The CDR3 DNA reads as TGTGCCACCCGCCGTAGCGGGGGTACCTACGAGCAGTACTTC.